The rows below give T cell receptor beta chains drawn from one sample of a study of PD-L1 blockade in urothelial cancer. TCRdb's table, derived via immunoSEQ multiplex PCR, lists solely in-frame clones and lacks some. The top ten clones hold about 10% of a sample with 45,000 to 55,000 clones, about four fifths of them seen once. Here the sequenced sample was PBMCs, taken around atezolizumab (anti-PD-L1) treatment. These receptors all come from a man in his 70s with urothelial cancer. Both conserved end residues are part of each CDR3. Fields, in order: clone size, J gene, D gene, V gene, CDR3 DNA, CDR3 protein. D genes are given only for firm matches. Expanded clones get a size class; other rows say once, few or many, or leave the size out.

few	TRBJ2-1	TRBD2	TRBV27	TGTGCCAGCTGCGGGGGGAGCTCCTACAATGAGCAGTTCTTC	CASCGGSSYNEQFF
.	TRBJ2-1	TRBD2	TRBV5-1	TGCGCCAGCAGCTTGGCGATAGCGGGAGTCAATGAGCAGTTCTTC	CASSLAIAGVNEQFF
.	TRBJ2-7	TRBD2	TRBV10-3	TGTGCCATCAGCCCGTCACCGGGGGGCGAGCAGTACTTC	CAISPSPGGEQYF
.	TRBJ2-1	TRBD2	TRBV28	TGTGCCAGCAGTTTATCGCTAGCGGGGAGCTCCTACAATGAGCAGTTCTTC	CASSLSLAGSSYNEQFF
.	TRBJ2-1	.	TRBV27	TGTGCCAGCAGTTTAAGTGAGAGCTCCTACAATGAGCAGTTCTTC	CASSLSESSYNEQFF
.	TRBJ1-2	.	TRBV15	TGTGCCACCAGCAATACAGGGAACTATGGCTACACCTTC	CATSNTGNYGYTF
.	TRBJ2-1	TRBD2	TRBV11-2	TGTGCCAGCAGCTTAGACGTGGGAGGGCTCAATGAGCAGTTCTTC	CASSLDVGGLNEQFF
.	TRBJ2-7	TRBD2	TRBV29-1	TGCAGCGTGGGGGCCCTAGCGGGGGGGGCCTACGAGCAGTACTTC	CSVGALAGGAYEQYF
.	TRBJ2-3	.	TRBV5-4	TGTGCCAGCAGCGTAGGGGGGGGGTTGACAGATACGCAGTATTTT	CASSVGGGLTDTQYF
.	TRBJ2-3	TRBD2	TRBV28	TGTGCCACCACGGGAGGTATAAGCACAGATACGCAGTATTTT	CATTGGISTDTQYF
.	TRBJ1-2	.	TRBV29-1	TGTCTCGTCAGTGAGGATGGCTACACCTTC	CLVSEDGYTF
once	TRBJ1-2	TRBD1	TRBV29-1	TGCAGCGTTGGTGTGACAGGGGGCGCTGGGGGCTACACCTTC	CSVGVTGGAGGYTF
.	TRBJ1-2	.	TRBV5-5	TGTGCCAGCAGCTTGGGGGTGACAGACTATGGCTACACCTTC	CASSLGVTDYGYTF
.	TRBJ2-7	.	TRBV27	TGTGCCAGCAGTTTAGGGGGGGCCAGCTCCTACGAGCAGTACTTC	CASSLGGASSYEQYF
.	TRBJ2-1	TRBD2	TRBV18	TGTGCCAGCTCACAACTAGCGGGAACCTACAATGAGCAGTTCTTC	CASSQLAGTYNEQFF
.	TRBJ2-1	TRBD1	TRBV10-3	TGTGCCATCAGTACAGGGGGCGATGAGCAGTTCTTC	CAISTGGDEQFF
.	TRBJ2-7	TRBD1	TRBV5-1	TGCGCCAGCAGCGGGGGGACAGGTCTCTACGAGCAGTACTTC	CASSGGTGLYEQYF